This T cell receptor (beta chain) was found in a study of early T cells in non-severe SARS-CoV-2 infection (dated by TCRdb to about 2021). Describing the broader study: Because TCR sequencing was done on bulk RNA from unsorted whole blood, the alpha and beta chains could not be paired. Broad study findings and their caveats: VDJdb matching was skewed toward anti-spike CD8 responses and likely underestimated virus-specific expansions, missing private and CD4 specificities.

There are many counts of this clonotype. No antigen is known for it. An end of the junction differs from the germline gene, which may be a read error. A case-control design nested within a healthcare worker cohort in London, UK, was used, with weekly nasopharyngeal swab PCR tests and blood sampling performed. Healthcare workers were enrolled in the week of the UK lockdown, from 23 to 31 March 2020, and were followed every week for up to roughly 16 weeks. From the cysteine up to the phenylalanine, the CDR3 has a length of 13 residues. Only the CDR3 portion is preserved as DNA: 39 bases, with reading frame beginning at the first base. Via the germline V gene (reference sequence), CDR1 is SEHNR and CDR2 FQNEAQ. Libraries were constructed by 5' RACE. Sequencing was performed on a NextSeq 500. To correct for sequencing error and PCR bias, the TCR library protocol tagged individual cDNA molecules with unique molecular identifiers. TCR alpha and beta chains were both sequenced, and the abundances of alpha and beta sequences in each sample were closely correlated with each other. The study's processing was this. V gene, J gene and CDR3 annotation of TCR sequences was performed with Decombinator V4. TCRs were defined as expanded if a significant change between any two time points was detected under a Poisson model with p below 0.0001. TCR abundances were normalised to the total number of TCRs sequenced per sample and were expressed as counts per million. TRAV1-2 paired with TRAJ12, TRAJ20 or TRAJ33 defined MAIT TCRs, while TRAV10 paired with TRAJ18 defined iNKT TCRs. VDJdb, accessed 1 November 2021, was searched for CMV, EBV and SARS-CoV-2 annotated TCRs, with TCRs annotated for multiple antigens excluded. In TCRdb, the public reads were trimmed at Q25 with fastp and aligned with MiXCR, with productive beta chains retained. Under each unique CDR3 protein, matching rows form one entry showing the most common genes and DNA. The V and J calls, along with clone size, are taken from TCRdb and not from the paper's own processing. Counted in this sample were fewer than 35,000 distinct CDR3 sequences; approximately 6% of them appeared once. The ten biggest clones cover roughly 6.5% of the sample.

The rearranged chain carries TRBV7-9 and TRBJ2-5; confidence is insufficient to name the D gene. The sequenced sample consisted of whole blood. This TCR was sampled from an adult who was a healthcare worker with PCR-confirmed SARS-CoV-2 infection or an uninfected control (not recorded which). The nucleotide sequence reads as follows: TGTGCCAGCAGTTTAGGCGACGACGGACGACAGTACTTC. This encodes CASSLGDDGRQYF. Extended through the reference TRBV7-9 and TRBJ2-5 proteins, this CDR3 yields the full variable domain: DTGVSQNPRHKITKRGQNVTFRCDPISEHNRLYWYRQTLGQGPEFLTYFQNEAQLEKSRLLSDRFSAERPKGSFSTLEIQRTEQGDSAMYLCASSLGDDGRQYFGPGTRLLVL.